What follows is one TCR beta chain and its context. The antigen is not known. Deletions cut 5 bases from V and 1 base from J, with 12 bases between. The CDR3 is 14 residues long. Germline CDR1 is MDHEN and CDR2 is SYDVKM. Assay: immunoSEQ multiplex PCR; the TCRdb copy retains only in-frame clones and omits some. The sample has 100,000 to 150,000 clones, around 90% seen once. The record originates from a study of cytomegalovirus exposure and HLA in healthy donors. Study-wide context: The use of the same platform for the roughly 120 validation repertoires and the roughly 730 first-cohort repertoires was reported by a later analysis. Study-wide points: There were a few CMV-associated chains whose specificity for CMV antigens was confirmed in vitro. Rare TCR sequences predominated, though certain public TCRs were found in many donors.

These donors were members of the roughly 120-subject validation cohort, a group separate from the roughly 670-subject first cohort. V and J are TRBV28 and TRBJ2-7, with D unclear. Source material: PBMCs. This TCR was sampled from a woman between 18 and 29 years old in good health and CMV-seronegative. The CDR3: CASSPLARSYEQYF. CDR3 DNA sequence: TGTGCCAGCAGTCCATTGGCGAGGTCCTACGAGCAGTACTTC.